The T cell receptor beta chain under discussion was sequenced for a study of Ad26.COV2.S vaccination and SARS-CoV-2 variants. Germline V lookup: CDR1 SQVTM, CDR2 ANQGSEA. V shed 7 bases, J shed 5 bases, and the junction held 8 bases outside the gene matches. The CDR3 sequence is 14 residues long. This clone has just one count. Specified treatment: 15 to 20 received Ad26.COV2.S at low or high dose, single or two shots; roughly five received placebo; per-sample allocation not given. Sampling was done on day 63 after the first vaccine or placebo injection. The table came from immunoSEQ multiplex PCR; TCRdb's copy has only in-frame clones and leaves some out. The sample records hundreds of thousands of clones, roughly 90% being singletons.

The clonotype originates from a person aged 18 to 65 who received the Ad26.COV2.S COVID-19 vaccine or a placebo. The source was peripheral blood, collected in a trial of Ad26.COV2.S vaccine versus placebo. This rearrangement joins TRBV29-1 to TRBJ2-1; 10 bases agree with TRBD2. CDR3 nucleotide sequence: TGCAGCGCCTCCGGGCTAGCGGGAGACAATGAGCAGTTCTTC. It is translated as CSASGLAGDNEQFF.